This TCR beta chain was recorded in a study of blood T cell repertoires in COVID-19. Study-level information: Both acute and convalescent COVID-19 samples were obtained from the United States, Italy and Spain. PBMCs, B-cell-depleted T cells, or T cells provided the cDNA or gDNA that made up the material.

This CDR3 comprises 12 residues. V was pared by 6 bases and J by 5 bases, with 10 bases between. Authors' methods: Nucleated cell counts were estimated from reference gene primer amplification. Using immunoSEQ multiplex PCR, the repertoire was profiled, and TCRdb retains in-frame clones only, with some absent. That table furnishes V, J and clone size, whereas the DNA furnished D and trimming. The data hold under 200,000 clones, with around four fifths observed a single time. The chain links TRBV12-3 or TRBV12-4 to TRBJ1-1; possibly TRBD1 for D (6 bases). The sequence derives from an elderly woman with active or convalescent COVID-19. The sample comprised peripheral blood. The CDR3 here is CASSLGQTEAFF. The CDR3 nucleotides are TGTGCCAGCAGCCTCGGACAGACTGAAGCTTTCTTT.